These 5 T cell receptor beta chains originate from one sample sequenced in a study of blood T cell repertoires in COVID-19 (dated by TCRdb to 2019 to 2021). Receptor amplification or capture employed the immunoSEQ multiplex PCR assay. TCRdb carries this immuneACCESS record with in-frame sequences only. Its versions omit some clonotypes, under half of them owing to an unresolved V gene in the studies checked, with the rest unexplained. This sample gives 140,000 or so clones in total; 80% to 90% of them show up just once. Approximately 10% of the sample is taken by the ten largest. The sequencing sample was made of peripheral blood. The receptor source for this set is a woman of 80 years or more with acute or convalescent COVID-19.

The chain joins TRBV5-4 to TRBJ1-6; possible D gene TRBD1, 5 bases. The CDR3 spans 16 residues. Germline loops: CDR1 SGHNT, CDR2 YYREEE (reference sequence). The V gene lost 6 bases and the J gene lost 8 bases, with 21 bases spanning the gap. The CDR3 loop is CASTPDRSNPYSPLHF. The CDR3 DNA follows: TGTGCCAGCACTCCCGACAGATCCAACCCCTATTCACCCCTCCACTTT.

V is TRBV6-4 and J is TRBJ1-6, with a tentative D call TRBD1 (5 bases). The germline CDR1 and CDR2 sequences are MRHNA and SNTAGT. This CDR3 is built from 13 residues. CDR3 protein: CAGRGSYNSPLHF. The CDR3 bases are TGTGCGGGCCGGGGGTCCTATAATTCACCCCTCCACTTT.

This rearrangement joins TRBV7-8 to TRBJ1-5; 8 bases are shared with TRBD1. The CDR3 totals 15 residues. V gave up 1 base and J gave up 4 bases; unmatched junction bases: 3. Germline assignment: CDR1 SGHVS and CDR2 FQNEAQ. The CDR3 DNA reads TGTGCCAGCAGCTTAGGGCAGGGGGCAAATCAGCCCCAGCATTTT. Amino acid sequence: CASSLGQGANQPQHF.

The chain carries TRBV12-3 or TRBV12-4 and TRBJ1-3; no clear D. The CDR3 length is 13 residues. V lost 2 bases, J lost 4 bases, and 6 bases lay in between. This CDR3 is CASSLQNGNTIYF. CDR3 nucleotide sequence: TGTGCCAGCAGTTTACAGAACGGAAACACCATATATTTT.

The chain carries TRBV19 and TRBJ1-5; D unclear. The CDR3 spans 14 residues. The V end lost 3 bases, the J end lost 0 bases, and 6 bases lay between the germline ends. CDR1 is LNHDA, CDR2 SQIVND, per germline (reference sequence). CDR3 in DNA: TGTGCCAGTAGTATGTTTAATAGCAATCAGCCCCAGCATTTT. Translated: CASSMFNSNQPQHF. Using reference TRBV19 and TRBJ1-5 for the parts outside the CDR3, the full variable domain is DGGITQSPKYLFRKEGQNVTLSCEQNLNHDAMYWYRQDPGQGLRLIYYSQIVNDFQKGDIAEGYSVSREKKESFPLTVTSAQKNPTAFYLCASSMFNSNQPQHFGDGTRLSIL.